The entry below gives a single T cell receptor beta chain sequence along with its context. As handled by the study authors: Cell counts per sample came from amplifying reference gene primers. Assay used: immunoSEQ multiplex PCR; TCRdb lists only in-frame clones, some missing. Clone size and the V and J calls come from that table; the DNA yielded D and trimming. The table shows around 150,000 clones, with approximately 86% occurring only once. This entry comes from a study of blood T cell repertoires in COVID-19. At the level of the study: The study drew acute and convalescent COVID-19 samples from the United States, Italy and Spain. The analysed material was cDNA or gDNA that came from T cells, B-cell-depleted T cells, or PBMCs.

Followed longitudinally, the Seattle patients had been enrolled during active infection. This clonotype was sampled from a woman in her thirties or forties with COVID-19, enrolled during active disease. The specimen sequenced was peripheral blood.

CDR3 sequence (DNA): TGTGCCAGCAGCTCGACTAGCGGGGCCTACGAGCAGTACTTC. Translation gives CASSSTSGAYEQYF. The rearrangement links TRBV7-9 to TRBJ2-7; TRBD2 aligns across 11 bases. Per germline, CDR1 SEHNR and CDR2 FQNEAQ (reference sequence). V gave up 4 bases and J gave up 2 bases; unmatched junction bases: 1. CDR3 length: 14 amino acids.